This TCR beta chain stems from a study of regulatory T cells in long-lasting Graves disease. Study observations and caveats: Investigators studied peripheral blood only, not thyroid tissue. The study found TRBV28, TRBJ1-2 and TRBJ2-5 favored in persistent disease.

Libraries of TCR beta came from iRepertoire HTBI primers plus Arm-PCR of CDR3 regions. TCRdb passed the multiplex PCR reads through MiXCR, listing each CDR3 protein once. The data contain roughly 410,000 distinct CDR3 sequences, 15% of them singletons. Time point given: newly diagnosed GD, antithyroid drugs for less than 3 months. Extracted RNA from PBMCs served as the source of the TCR library. This clonotype was observed at least ten times. The antigen is unknown. Germline CDR1 GTSNPN, CDR2 SVGIG (reference sequence). Trimming shortened V by 4 bases and J by 0 bases, and 7 bases separated the two germline ends. The CDR3 totals 12 residues. This same sample was also taken into another study, of T cells in Graves' hyperthyroidism and ophthalmopathy. That source notes: On the basis of clinical symptoms, serum thyroxine and TRAb, thyroid ultrasound and orbital computed tomography, diagnoses were made.

This TCR derives from a middle-aged woman with Graves disease. The chain joins TRBV30 to TRBJ2-7, with D tentatively TRBD1 or TRBD2 (5 bases each). The specimen was peripheral blood mononuclear cells (PBMCs), collected at new diagnosis, from a patient treated with antithyroid drugs. This chain's CDR3 is CAWNGGSYEQYF. CDR3 sequence (DNA): TGTGCCTGGAATGGGGGCTCCTACGAGCAGTACTTC. The full variable domain, in which reference TRBV30 and TRBJ2-7 provide the parts outside the CDR3, is SQTIHQWPATLVQPVGSPLSLECTVEGTSNPNLYWYRQAAGRGLQLLFYSVGIGQISSEVPQNLSASRPQDRQFILSSKKLLLSDSGFYLCAWNGGSYEQYFGPGTRLTVT.